The subject of this entry is one TCR beta chain. This specimen comes from a study of blood T cell repertoires in COVID-19. Study-wide background: Nucleic acid was either cDNA or gDNA, and it came from T cells, B-cell-depleted T cells, or PBMCs.

Data came from immunoSEQ multiplex PCR; TCRdb stores just in-frame clones and leaves some out. This sample has fewer than 300,000 clones; 82% occur once, and the top ten carry over 4%. Germline CDR1 and CDR2: LNHDA and SQIVND (reference sequence). This CDR3 is 13 amino acids long. The germline V and J ends were trimmed by 9 bases and 7 bases, with 16 bases remaining between them. The study drew participants aged roughly 18 to 95 years from 20 to 30 US areas. Each participant's cohort was designated according to participant-reported clinical history. Exposed enrollees had met someone with a PCR-confirmed or clinician-diagnosed COVID-19 case at some point within the 2 weeks before study entry.

This receptor was taken from a man in his forties who had been exposed to COVID-19. The sequenced material came from PBMCs or T cells enriched from blood (not recorded which). This chain joins TRBV19 and TRBJ1-5; D call uncertain. The DNA for the CDR3 is TGTGCCAGCCAGTATTCGTTCAACCAGCCCCAGCATTTT. Encoded protein: CASQYSFNQPQHF.